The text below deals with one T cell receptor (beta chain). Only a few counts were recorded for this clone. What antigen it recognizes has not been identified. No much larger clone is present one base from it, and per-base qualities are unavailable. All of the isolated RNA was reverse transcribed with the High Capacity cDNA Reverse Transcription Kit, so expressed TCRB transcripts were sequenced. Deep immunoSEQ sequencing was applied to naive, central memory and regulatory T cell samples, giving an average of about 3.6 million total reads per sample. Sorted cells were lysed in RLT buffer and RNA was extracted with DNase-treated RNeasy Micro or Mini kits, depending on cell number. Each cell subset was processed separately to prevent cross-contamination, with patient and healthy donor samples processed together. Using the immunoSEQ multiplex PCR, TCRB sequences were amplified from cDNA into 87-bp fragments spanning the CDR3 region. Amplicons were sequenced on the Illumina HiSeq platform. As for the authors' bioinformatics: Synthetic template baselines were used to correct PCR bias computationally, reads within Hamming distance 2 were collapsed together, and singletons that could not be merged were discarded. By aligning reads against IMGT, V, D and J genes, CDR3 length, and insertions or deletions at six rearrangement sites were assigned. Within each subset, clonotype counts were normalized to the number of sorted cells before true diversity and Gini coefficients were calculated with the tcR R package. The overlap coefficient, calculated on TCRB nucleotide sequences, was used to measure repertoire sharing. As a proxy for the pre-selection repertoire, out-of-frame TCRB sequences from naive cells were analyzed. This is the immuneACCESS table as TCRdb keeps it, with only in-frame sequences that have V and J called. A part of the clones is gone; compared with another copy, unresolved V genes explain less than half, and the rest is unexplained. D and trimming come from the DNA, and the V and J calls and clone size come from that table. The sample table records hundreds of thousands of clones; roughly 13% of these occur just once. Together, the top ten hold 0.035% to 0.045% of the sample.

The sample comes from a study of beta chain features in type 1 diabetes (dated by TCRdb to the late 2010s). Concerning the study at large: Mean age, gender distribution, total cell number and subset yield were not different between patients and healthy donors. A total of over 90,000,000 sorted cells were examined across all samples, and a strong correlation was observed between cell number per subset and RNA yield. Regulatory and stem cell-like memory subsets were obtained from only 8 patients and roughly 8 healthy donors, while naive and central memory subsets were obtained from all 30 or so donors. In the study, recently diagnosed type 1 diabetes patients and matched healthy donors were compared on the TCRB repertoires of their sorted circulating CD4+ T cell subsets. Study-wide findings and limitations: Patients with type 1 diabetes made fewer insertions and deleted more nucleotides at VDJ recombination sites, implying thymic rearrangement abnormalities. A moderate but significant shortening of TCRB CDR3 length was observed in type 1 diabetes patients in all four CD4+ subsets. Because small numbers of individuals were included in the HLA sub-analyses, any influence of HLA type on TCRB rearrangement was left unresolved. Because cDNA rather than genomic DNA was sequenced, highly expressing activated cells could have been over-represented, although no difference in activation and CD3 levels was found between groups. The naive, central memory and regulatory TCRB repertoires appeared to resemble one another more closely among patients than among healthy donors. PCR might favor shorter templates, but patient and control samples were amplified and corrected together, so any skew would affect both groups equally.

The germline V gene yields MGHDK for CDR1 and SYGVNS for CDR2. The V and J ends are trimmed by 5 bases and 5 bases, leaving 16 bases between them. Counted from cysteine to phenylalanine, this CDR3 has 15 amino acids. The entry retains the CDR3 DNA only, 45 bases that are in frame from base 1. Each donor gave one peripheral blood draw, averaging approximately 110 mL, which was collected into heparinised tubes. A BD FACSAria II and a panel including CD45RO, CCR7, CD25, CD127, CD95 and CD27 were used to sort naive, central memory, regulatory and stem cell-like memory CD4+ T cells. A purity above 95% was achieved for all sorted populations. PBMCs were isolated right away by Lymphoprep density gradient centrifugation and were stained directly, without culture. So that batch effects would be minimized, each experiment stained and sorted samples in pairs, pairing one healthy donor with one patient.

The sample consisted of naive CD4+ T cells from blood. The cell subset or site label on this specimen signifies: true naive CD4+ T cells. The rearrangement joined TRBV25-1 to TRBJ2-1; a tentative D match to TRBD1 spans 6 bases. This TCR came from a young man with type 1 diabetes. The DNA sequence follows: TGTGCCAGCAGTCCCTGGCAGGGGTCCGACAATGAGCAGTTCTTC. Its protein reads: CASSPWQGSDNEQFF.